The TCR beta chain under discussion was sequenced for a study of blood T cells in healthy people across ages. Study-level results: Significant beta diversity loss was already apparent by age approximately 38, declining roughly linearly.

A second PCR of 7 to 11 cycles used a sample-barcoded 5' primer and a J-beta primer mix. Using its own MiXCR run on the 5' RACE reads, TCRdb lists one record per CDR3 protein. The sample has fewer than 700,000 distinct CDR3 sequences; 40% to 50% are singletons. This clonotype appeared a few times. The antigen is not known. This clonotype originated in a man older than 75 in good health. The material sequenced was blood.

The CDR3 loop is CSASRLEVETQYF. As DNA, the CDR3 is TGCAGTGCTAGCCGGCTAGAGGTCGAGACCCAGTACTTC. The V call is TRBV20-1, the J call TRBJ2-5, with D hard to call. With 3 bases removed from V and 5 bases from J, the gap between germline ends came to 13 bases. CDR3 size: 13 residues. Germline V gives CDR1 DFQATT, CDR2 SNEGSKA (reference sequence).